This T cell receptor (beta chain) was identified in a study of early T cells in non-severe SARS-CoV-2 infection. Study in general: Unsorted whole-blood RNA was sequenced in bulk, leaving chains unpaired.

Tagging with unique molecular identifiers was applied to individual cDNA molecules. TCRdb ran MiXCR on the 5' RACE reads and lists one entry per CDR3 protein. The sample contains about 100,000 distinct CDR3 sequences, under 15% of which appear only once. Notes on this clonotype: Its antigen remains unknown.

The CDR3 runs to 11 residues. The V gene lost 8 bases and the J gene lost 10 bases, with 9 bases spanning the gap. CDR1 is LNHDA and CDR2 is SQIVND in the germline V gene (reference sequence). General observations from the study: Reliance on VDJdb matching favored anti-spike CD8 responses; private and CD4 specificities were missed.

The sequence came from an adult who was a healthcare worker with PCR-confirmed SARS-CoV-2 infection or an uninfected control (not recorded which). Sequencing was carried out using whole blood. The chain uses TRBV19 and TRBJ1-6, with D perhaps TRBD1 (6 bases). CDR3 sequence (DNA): TGTGCCAGTTCGACAGGATCACCCCTCCACTTT. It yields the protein CASSTGSPLHF.